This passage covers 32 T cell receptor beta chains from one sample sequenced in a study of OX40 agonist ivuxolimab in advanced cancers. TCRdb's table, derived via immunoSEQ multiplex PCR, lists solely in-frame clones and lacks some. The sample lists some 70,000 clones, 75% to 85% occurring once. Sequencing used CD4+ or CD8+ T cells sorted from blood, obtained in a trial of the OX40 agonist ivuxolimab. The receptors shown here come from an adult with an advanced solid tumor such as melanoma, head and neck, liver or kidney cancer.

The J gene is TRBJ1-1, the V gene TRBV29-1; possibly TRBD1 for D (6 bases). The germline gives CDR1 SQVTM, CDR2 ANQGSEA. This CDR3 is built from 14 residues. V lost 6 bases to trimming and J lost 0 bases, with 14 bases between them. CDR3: CSVAGAGVNTEAFF. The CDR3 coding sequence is TGCAGCGTCGCAGGGGCGGGAGTGAACACTGAAGCTTTCTTT.

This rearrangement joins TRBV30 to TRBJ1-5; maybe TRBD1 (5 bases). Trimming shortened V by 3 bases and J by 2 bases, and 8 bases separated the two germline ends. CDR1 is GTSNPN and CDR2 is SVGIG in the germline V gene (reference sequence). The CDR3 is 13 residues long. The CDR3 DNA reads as TGTGCCTGGAGGGGGGTGGGCAATCAGCCCCAGCATTTT. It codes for CAWRGVGNQPQHF. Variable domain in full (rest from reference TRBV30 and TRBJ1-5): SQTIHQWPATLVQPVGSPLSLECTVEGTSNPNLYWYRQAAGRGLQLLFYSVGIGQISSEVPQNLSASRPQDRQFILSSKKLLLSDSGFYLCAWRGVGNQPQHFGDGTRLSIL.

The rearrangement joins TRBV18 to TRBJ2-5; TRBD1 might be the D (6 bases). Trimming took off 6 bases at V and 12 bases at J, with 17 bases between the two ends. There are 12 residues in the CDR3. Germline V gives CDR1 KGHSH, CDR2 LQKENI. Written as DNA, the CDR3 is TGTGCCAGCTCCCCCGACCGACAGGAAGAGTACTTC. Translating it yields CASSPDRQEEYF.

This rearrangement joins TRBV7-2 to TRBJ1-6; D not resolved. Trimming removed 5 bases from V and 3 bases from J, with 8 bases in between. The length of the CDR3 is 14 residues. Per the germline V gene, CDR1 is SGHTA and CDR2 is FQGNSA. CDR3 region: CASSPQYYNSPLHF. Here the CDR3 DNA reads TGTGCCAGCAGCCCTCAGTACTATAATTCACCCCTCCACTTT.

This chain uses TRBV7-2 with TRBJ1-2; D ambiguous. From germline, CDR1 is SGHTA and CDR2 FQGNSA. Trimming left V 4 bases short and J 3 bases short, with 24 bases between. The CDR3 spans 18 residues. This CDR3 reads CASSSAYPAGSIYYGYTF. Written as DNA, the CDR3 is TGTGCCAGCAGCTCTGCTTATCCTGCGGGCAGTATATACTATGGCTACACCTTC.

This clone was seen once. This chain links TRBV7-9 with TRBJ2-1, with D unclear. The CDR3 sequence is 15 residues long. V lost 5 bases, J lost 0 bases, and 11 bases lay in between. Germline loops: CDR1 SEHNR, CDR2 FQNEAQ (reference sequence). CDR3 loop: CASSRPFGSYNEQFF. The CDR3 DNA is TGTGCCAGCAGCCGCCCGTTTGGCTCCTACAATGAGCAGTTCTTC.

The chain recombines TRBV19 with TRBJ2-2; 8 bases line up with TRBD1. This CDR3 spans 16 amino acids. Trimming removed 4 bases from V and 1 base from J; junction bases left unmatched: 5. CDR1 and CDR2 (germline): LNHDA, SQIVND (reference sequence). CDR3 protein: CASSTLQGVNTGELFF. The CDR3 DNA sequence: TGTGCCAGTAGTACCCTACAGGGGGTGAACACCGGGGAGCTGTTTTTT.

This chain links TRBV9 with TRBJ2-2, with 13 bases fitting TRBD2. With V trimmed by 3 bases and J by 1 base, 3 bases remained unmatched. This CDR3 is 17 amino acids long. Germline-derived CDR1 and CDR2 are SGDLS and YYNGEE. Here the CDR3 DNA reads TGTGCCAGCAGCGCCGGACTAGCGGGGGTGAACACCGGGGAGCTGTTTTTT. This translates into CASSAGLAGVNTGELFF.

This CDR3 reads CASSPTGTSGAPDTQYF. The DNA for the CDR3 is TGTGCCAGCAGCCCAACGGGGACTAGCGGCGCTCCGGATACGCAGTATTTT. This chain joins TRBV7-6 and TRBJ2-3; 11 bases align to TRBD2. This CDR3 comprises 17 residues. V dropped 5 bases and J dropped 6; count of bases not matched to a gene: 13. Germline-derived CDR1 and CDR2 are SGHVS and FNYEAQ.

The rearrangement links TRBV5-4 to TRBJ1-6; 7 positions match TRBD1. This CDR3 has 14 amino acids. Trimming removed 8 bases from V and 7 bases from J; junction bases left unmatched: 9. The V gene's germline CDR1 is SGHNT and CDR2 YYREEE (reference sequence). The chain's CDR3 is CASTPGQINSPLHF. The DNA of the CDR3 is TGTGCCAGTACCCCGGGACAGATCAATTCACCCCTCCACTTT.

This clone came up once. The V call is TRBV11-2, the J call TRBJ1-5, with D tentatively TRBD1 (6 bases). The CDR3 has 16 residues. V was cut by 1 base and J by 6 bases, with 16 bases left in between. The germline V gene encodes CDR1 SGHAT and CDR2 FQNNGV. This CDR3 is CASSLALGGESQPQHF. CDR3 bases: TGTGCCAGCAGCTTAGCGCTAGGGGGAGAGAGTCAGCCCCAGCATTTT.

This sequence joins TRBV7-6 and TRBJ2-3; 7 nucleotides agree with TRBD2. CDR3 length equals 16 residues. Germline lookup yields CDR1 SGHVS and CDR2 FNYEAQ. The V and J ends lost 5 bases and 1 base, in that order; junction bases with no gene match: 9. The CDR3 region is CASSTELALGTDTQYF. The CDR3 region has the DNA TGTGCCAGCAGCACTGAACTAGCGCTTGGCACAGATACGCAGTATTTT.

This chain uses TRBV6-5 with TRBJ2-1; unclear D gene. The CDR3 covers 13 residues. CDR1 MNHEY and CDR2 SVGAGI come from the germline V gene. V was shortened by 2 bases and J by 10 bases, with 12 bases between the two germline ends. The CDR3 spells CASSYGSRSEQFF. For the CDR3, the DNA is TGTGCCAGCAGTTACGGCAGCCGTTCAGAGCAGTTCTTC.

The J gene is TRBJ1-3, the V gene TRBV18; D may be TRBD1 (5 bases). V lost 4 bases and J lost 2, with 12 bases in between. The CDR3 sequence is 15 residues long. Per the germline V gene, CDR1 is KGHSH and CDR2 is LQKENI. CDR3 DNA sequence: TGTGCCAGCTCACTCGGGGGGGATCCTGGAAACACCATATATTTT. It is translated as CASSLGGDPGNTIYF.

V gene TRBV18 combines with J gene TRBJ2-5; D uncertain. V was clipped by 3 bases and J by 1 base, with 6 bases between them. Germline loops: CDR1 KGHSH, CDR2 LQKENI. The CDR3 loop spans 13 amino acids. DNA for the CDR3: TGTGCCAGCTCACCCGGCCTCCAAGAGACCCAGTACTTC. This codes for CASSPGLQETQYF.

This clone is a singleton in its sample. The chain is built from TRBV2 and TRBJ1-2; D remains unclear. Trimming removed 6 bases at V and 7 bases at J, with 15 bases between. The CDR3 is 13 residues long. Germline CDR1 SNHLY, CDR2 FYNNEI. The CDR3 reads CASREDGFVGYTF. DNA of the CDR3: TGTGCCAGCAGGGAGGACGGCTTTGTTGGCTACACCTTC. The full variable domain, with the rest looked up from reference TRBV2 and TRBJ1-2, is EPEVTQTPSHQVTQMGQEVILRCVPISNHLYFYWYRQILGQKVEFLVSFYNNEISEKSEIFDDQFSVERPDGSNFTLKIRSTKLEDSAMYFCASREDGFVGYTFGSGTRLTVV.

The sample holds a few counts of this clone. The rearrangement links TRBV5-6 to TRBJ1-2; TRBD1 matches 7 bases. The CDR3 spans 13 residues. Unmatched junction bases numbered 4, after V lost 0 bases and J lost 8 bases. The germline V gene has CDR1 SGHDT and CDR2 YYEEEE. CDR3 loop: CASSLVGTAGYTF. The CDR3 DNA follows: TGTGCCAGCAGCTTGGTTGGGACAGCGGGCTACACCTTC. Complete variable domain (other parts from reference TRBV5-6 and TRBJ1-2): DAGVTQSPTHLIKTRGQQVTLRCSPKSGHDTVSWYQQALGQGPQFIFQYYEEEERQRGNFPDRFSGHQFPNYSSELNVNALLLGDSALYLCASSLVGTAGYTFGSGTRLTVV.

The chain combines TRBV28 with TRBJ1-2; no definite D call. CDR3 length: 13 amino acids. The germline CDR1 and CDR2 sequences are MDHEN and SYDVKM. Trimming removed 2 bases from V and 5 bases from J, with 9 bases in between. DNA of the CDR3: TGTGCCAGCAGTTTAAAGGCAATTTATGGCTACACCTTC. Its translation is CASSLKAIYGYTF.

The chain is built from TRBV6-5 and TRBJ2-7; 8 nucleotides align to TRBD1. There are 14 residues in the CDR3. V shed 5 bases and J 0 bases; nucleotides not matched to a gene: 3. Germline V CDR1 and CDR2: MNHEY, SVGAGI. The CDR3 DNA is TGTGCCAGCAGTCGGGACAGGACCTCCTACGAGCAGTACTTC. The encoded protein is CASSRDRTSYEQYF.

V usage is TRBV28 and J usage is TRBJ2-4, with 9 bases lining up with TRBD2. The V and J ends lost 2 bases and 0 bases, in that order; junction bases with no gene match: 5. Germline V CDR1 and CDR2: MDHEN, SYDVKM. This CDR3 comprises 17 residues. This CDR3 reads CASSLLAGSLAKNIQYF. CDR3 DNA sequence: TGTGCCAGCAGTTTACTAGCGGGGTCATTAGCCAAAAACATTCAGTACTTC.

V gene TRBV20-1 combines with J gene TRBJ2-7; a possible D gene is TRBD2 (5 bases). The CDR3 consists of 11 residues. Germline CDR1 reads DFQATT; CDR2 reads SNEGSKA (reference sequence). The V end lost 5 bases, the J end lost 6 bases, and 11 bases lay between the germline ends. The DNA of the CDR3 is TGCAGTGCTCCGGTCCGGGGCGAGCAGTACTTC. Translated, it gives CSAPVRGEQYF.

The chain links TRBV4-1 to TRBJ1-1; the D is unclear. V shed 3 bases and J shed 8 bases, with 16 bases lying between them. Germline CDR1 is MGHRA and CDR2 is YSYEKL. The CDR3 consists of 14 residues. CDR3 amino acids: CASSQTPATLEAFF. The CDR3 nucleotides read TGCGCCAGCAGCCAGACCCCAGCAACACTAGAAGCTTTCTTT.

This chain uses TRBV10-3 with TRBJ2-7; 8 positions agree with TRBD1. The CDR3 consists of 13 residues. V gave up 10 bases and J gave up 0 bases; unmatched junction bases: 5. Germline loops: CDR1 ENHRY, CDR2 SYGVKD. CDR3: CATGTGPSYEQYF. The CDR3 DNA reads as TGTGCCACCGGGACAGGACCCTCCTACGAGCAGTACTTC.

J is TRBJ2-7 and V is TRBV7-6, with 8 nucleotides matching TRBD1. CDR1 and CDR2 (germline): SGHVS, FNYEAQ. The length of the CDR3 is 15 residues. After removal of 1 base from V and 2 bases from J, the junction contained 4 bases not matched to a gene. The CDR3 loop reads CASSLGPDRAYEQYF. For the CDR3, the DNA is TGTGCCAGCAGCTTAGGTCCGGACAGGGCCTACGAGCAGTACTTC.

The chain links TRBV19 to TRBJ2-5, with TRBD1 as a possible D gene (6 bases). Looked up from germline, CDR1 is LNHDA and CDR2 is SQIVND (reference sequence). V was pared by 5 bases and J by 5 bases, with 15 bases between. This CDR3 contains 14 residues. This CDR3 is CASSAGTQGETQYF. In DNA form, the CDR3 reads TGTGCCAGTAGTGCCGGGACCCAGGGGGAGACCCAGTACTTC.

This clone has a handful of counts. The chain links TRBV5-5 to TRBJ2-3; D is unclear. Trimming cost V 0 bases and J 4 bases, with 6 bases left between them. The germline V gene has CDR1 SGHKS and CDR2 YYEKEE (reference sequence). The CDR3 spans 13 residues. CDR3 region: CASSLGLPDTQYF. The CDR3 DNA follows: TGTGCCAGCAGCTTGGGACTCCCAGATACGCAGTATTTT.

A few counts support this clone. The CDR3, as DNA: TGTGCCAGCAGCCCACCCGGGACAGGGGGCAGGGAGACCCAGTACTTC. It translates to CASSPPGTGGRETQYF. The gene calls are TRBV7-2 and TRBJ2-5; 12 bases line up with TRBD1. CDR1 is SGHTA, CDR2 FQGNSA, per germline. The CDR3 length is 16 residues. Trimming cost V 5 bases and J 5 bases; bases outside gene matches: 9.

The CDR3 nucleotides are TGCAGCGTTTTAATAGGAAACACCATATATTTT. This translates into CSVLIGNTIYF. V gene TRBV29-1 combines with J gene TRBJ1-3, with unresolved D. Trimming took off 5 bases at V and 4 bases at J, with 6 bases between the two ends. The CDR3 sequence is 11 residues long. Germline V gives CDR1 SQVTM, CDR2 ANQGSEA.

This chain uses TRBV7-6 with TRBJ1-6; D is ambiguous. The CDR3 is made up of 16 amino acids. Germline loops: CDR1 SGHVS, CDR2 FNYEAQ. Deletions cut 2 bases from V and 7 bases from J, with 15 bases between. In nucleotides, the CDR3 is TGTGCCAGCAGCTTAACGATAGGGCAGTTGAATTCACCCCTCCACTTT. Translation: CASSLTIGQLNSPLHF. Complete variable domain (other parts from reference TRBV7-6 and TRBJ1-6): GAGVSQSPRYKVTKRGQDVALRCDPISGHVSLYWYRQALGQGPEFLTYFNYEAQQDKSGLPNDRFSAERPEGSISTLTIQRTEQRDSAMYRCASSLTIGQLNSPLHFGNGTRLTVT.

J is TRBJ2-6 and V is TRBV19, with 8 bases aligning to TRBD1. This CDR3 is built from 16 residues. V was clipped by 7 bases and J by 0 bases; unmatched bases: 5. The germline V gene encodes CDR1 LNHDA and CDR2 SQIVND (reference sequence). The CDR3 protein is CASIGQGRSGANVLTF. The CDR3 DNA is TGTGCCAGTATCGGACAGGGCCGCTCTGGGGCCAACGTCCTGACTTTC.

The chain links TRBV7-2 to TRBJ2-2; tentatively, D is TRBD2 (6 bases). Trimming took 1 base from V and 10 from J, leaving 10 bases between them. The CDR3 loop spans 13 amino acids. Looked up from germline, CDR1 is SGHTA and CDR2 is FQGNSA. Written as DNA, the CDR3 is TGTGCCAGCAGCTTAGGCCTAGCGAAGGAGCTGTTTTTT. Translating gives CASSLGLAKELFF.

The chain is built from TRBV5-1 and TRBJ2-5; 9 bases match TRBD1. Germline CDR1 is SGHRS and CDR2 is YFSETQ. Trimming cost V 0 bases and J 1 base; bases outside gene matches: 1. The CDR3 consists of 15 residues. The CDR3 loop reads CASSLGGQGQETQYF. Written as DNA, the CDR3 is TGCGCCAGCAGCTTGGGGGGACAGGGCCAAGAGACCCAGTACTTC.